What follows are 18 T cell receptor beta chains derived from one specimen sequenced in a study of T cell repertoires in MIS-A myocarditis. Assay used: immunoSEQ multiplex PCR; TCRdb lists only in-frame clones, some missing. The table includes approximately 7,200 clones, just under 80% detected once. Sequencing used right inferior lung lobe tissue obtained at autopsy. These receptors were obtained from a man aged 18 to 35 with fulminant myocarditis from multisystem inflammatory syndrome in adults (MIS-A) after COVID-19.

The CDR3 is CAIATILNTEAFF. Written as DNA, the CDR3 is TGTGCCATCGCGACGATACTGAACACTGAAGCTTTCTTT. The chain has TRBV10-3 and TRBJ1-1, with D hard to call. Germline values: CDR1 ENHRY, CDR2 SYGVKD. The CDR3 has 13 amino acids. The V end lost 8 bases, the J end lost 0 bases, and 10 bases lay between the germline ends.

Only one count was recorded for this clone. This chain uses TRBV11-1 with TRBJ1-1; 8 bases map to TRBD1. V lost 5 bases, J lost 4 bases, and 6 bases stayed unmatched. The CDR3 extends over 14 amino acids. The germline gives CDR1 SGHAT, CDR2 FQDESV (reference sequence). CDR3 sequence reads: CASSLAGGITEAFF. As DNA, the CDR3 is TGTGCCAGCAGCCTGGCAGGGGGCATCACTGAAGCTTTCTTT. Supplemented by reference TRBV11-1 and TRBJ1-1, the full variable domain reads EAEVAQSPRYKITEKSQAVAFWCDPISGHATLYWYRQILGQGPELLVQFQDESVVDDSQLPKDRFSAERLKGVDSTLKIQPAELGDSAMYLCASSLAGGITEAFFGQGTRLTVV.

This chain uses TRBV6-5 with TRBJ2-1; 11 bases align to TRBD1. Per the germline V gene, CDR1 is MNHEY and CDR2 is SVGAGI. The CDR3 length is 16 residues. V dropped 4 bases and J dropped 5; count of bases not matched to a gene: 7. CDR3 loop: CASSLGGTGGHNEQFF. The CDR3 nucleotides are TGTGCCAGCAGTTTGGGGGGGACAGGGGGTCACAATGAGCAGTTCTTC.

V and J are TRBV3-1 (or the pseudogene TRBV3-2) and TRBJ1-2; 7 nucleotides match TRBD1. With 1 base clipped from V and 2 bases from J, the junction kept 1 base outside the gene matches. Germline V gives CDR1 LGHDT, CDR2 YNNKEL (reference sequence). This CDR3 spans 14 amino acids. The CDR3 region has the DNA TGTGCCAGCAGCCAAGCGGGACAGAACTATGGCTACACCTTC. Translation: CASSQAGQNYGYTF.

The chain combines TRBV10-2 with TRBJ1-6; TRBD1 might be the D (6 bases). The CDR3 consists of 12 residues. Germline CDR1 is WSHSY and CDR2 is SAAADI. The ends were cut back, 7 bases at V and 8 bases at J, with 9 bases in the middle. This CDR3 is CASNRVDSPLHF. The CDR3 coding sequence is TGCGCCAGCAACAGGGTCGATTCACCCCTCCACTTT.

The chain recombines TRBV5-1 with TRBJ2-2; a weak D match, TRBD1 (6 bases). Germline-derived CDR1 and CDR2 are SGHRS and YFSETQ. This CDR3 is built from 14 residues. V lost 8 bases and J lost 7, with 18 bases in between. The CDR3 is CASNYNRAGGELFF. DNA of the CDR3: TGCGCCAGTAATTATAACAGGGCCGGCGGGGAGCTGTTTTTT.

The CDR3 spells CASSEGRNLLTSTDTQYF. CDR3 nucleotides: TGTGCCAGTAGCGAGGGTCGGAACTTGCTCACTAGCACAGATACGCAGTATTTT. The V call is TRBV19, the J call TRBJ2-3, with D maybe TRBD2 (5 bases). The CDR3 has 18 residues. Germline assignment: CDR1 LNHDA and CDR2 SQIVND (reference sequence). With 6 bases removed from V and 0 bases from J, the gap between germline ends came to 22 bases.

A few counts support this clone. The chain couples TRBV6-5 to TRBJ2-3; D possibly corresponds to TRBD1 (6 bases). Germline assignment: CDR1 MNHEY and CDR2 SVGAGI. The CDR3 totals 16 residues. Trimming left V 4 bases short and J 8 bases short, with 22 bases between. The CDR3 reads CASSSGTQGRMGTQYF. The CDR3 DNA follows: TGTGCCAGCAGTTCCGGGACACAGGGCAGAATGGGTACGCAGTATTTT.

The chain combines TRBV3-1 (or the pseudogene TRBV3-2) with TRBJ2-7; TRBD1 matches 7 bases. Germline CDR1 LGHDT, CDR2 YNNKEL (reference sequence). V was pared by 4 bases and J by 9 bases, with 6 bases of the junction left unmatched. The CDR3 covers 12 residues. The CDR3: CASSRRQGRQYF. CDR3 nucleotides: TGTGCCAGCAGCCGAAGACAGGGCCGGCAGTACTTC.

The V gene is TRBV30, the J gene TRBJ2-1; no clear D gene. The CDR3 covers 12 residues. Germline CDR1 GTSNPN, CDR2 SVGIG (reference sequence). V shed 1 base and J shed 10 bases, with 11 bases lying between them. CDR3 coding DNA: TGTGCCTGGAGTGCGGCATCGTACGAGCAGTTCTTC. Its protein is CAWSAASYEQFF.

The chain has TRBV30 and TRBJ1-5; TRBD1 is a possible D gene (5 bases). Per the germline V gene, CDR1 is GTSNPN and CDR2 is SVGIG (reference sequence). The CDR3 runs to 14 residues. Trimming took 5 bases from V and 0 from J, leaving 11 bases between them. CDR3 region: CAWGTGYSNQPQHF. As DNA, the CDR3 is TGTGCCTGGGGGACGGGTTATAGCAATCAGCCCCAGCATTTT.

The chain is built from TRBV9 and TRBJ2-2, with 9 bases aligning to TRBD2. Trimming took 0 bases from V and 3 from J; bases not matched to a gene: 9. Germline values: CDR1 SGDLS, CDR2 YYNGEE. The CDR3 covers 18 residues. The CDR3 reads CASSVGGSGRWDTGELFF. The CDR3 coding sequence is TGTGCCAGCAGCGTAGGCGGTAGCGGGAGATGGGACACCGGGGAGCTGTTTTTT.

This clone has a single count. V gene TRBV12-3 or TRBV12-4 combines with J gene TRBJ2-5; either TRBD1 or TRBD2 may supply D (5 bases each). The CDR3 is made up of 13 amino acids. The V and J ends lost 8 bases and 2 bases respectively, with 12 bases between them. The CDR3 protein is CASRDQNQETQYF. The CDR3 DNA follows: TGTGCCAGCCGGGACCAGAATCAAGAGACCCAGTACTTC.

V and J are TRBV6-5 and TRBJ1-2, with a possible D match to TRBD1 (6 bases). V was pared by 5 bases and J by 4 bases, with 17 bases between. Per germline, CDR1 MNHEY and CDR2 SVGAGI. This CDR3 is 15 amino acids long. The CDR3 nucleotides are TGTGCCAGCAGTCCCCCGTATCAGGGGTTCTATGGCTACACCTTC. Translated, it gives CASSPPYQGFYGYTF.

The chain carries TRBV19 and TRBJ2-2; 12 bases are a match to TRBD2. CDR1 is LNHDA and CDR2 is SQIVND in the germline V gene (reference sequence). The CDR3 contains 16 residues. V shed 2 bases, J shed 6 bases, and the junction held 4 bases outside the gene matches. CDR3 coding DNA: TGTGCCAGTAGTATAAGGCTAGCGGGAGGGCCCGGGGAGCTGTTTTTT. Protein: CASSIRLAGGPGELFF.

The chain joins TRBV12-3 or TRBV12-4 to TRBJ1-3; no definite D call. V gave up 3 bases and J gave up 4 bases, with 4 bases separating them. This CDR3 spans 12 amino acids. The CDR3 loop reads CASSFPGNTIYF. The CDR3 DNA sequence: TGTGCCAGCAGTTTCCCCGGAAACACCATATATTTT.

The chain employs TRBV9 and TRBJ1-4; possible D gene TRBD1, 5 bases. Looked up from germline, CDR1 is SGDLS and CDR2 is YYNGEE. V lost 4 bases, J lost 3 bases, and 13 bases lay in between. The CDR3 has 15 amino acids. The CDR3 nucleotides read TGTGCCAGCAGCAGTAGGGGACTCTCTAATGAAAAACTGTTTTTT. Translated, it gives CASSSRGLSNEKLFF.

The rearrangement joins TRBV4-2 to TRBJ1-4; tentative D call: TRBD1 (5 bases). Trimming shortened V by 4 bases and J by 6 bases, and 12 bases separated the two germline ends. This CDR3 is built from 14 residues. Germline lookup yields CDR1 LGHNA and CDR2 YNFKEQ. CDR3 amino acids: CASSPRGTDEKLFF. CDR3 DNA: TGTGCCAGCAGCCCCCGTGGGACTGATGAAAAACTGTTTTTT.